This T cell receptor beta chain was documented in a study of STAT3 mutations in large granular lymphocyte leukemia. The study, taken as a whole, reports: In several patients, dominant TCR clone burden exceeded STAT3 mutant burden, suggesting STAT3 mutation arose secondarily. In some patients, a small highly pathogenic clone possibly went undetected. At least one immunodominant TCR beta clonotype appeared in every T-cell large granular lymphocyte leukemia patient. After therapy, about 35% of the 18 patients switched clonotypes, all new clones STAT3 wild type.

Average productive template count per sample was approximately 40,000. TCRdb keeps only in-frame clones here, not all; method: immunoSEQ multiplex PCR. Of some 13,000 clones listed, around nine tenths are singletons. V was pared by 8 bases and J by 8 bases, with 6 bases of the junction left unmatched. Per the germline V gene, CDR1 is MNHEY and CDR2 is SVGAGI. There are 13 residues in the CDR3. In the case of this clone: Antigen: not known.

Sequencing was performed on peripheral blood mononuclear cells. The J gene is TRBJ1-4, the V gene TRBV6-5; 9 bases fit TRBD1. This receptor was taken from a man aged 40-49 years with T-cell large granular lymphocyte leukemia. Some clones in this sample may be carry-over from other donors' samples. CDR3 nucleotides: TGTGCCAGCGGAGACAGGGGGACAGAAAAACTGTTTTTT. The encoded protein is CASGDRGTEKLFF.